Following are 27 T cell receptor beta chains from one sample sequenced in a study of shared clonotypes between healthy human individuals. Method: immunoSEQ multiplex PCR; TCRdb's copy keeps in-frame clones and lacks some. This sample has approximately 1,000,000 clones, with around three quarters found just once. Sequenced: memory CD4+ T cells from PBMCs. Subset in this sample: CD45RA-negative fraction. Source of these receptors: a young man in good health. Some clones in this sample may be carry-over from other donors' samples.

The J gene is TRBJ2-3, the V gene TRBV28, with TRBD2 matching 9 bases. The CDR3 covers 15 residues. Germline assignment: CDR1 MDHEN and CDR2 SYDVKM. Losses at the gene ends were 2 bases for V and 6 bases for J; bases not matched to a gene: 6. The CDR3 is CASSLMGLAGDTQYF. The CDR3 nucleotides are TGTGCCAGCAGTTTAATGGGACTAGCAGGGGATACGCAGTATTTT.

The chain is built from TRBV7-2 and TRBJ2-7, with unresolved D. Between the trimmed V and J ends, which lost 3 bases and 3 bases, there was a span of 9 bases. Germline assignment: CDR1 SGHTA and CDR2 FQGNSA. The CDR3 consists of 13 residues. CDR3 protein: CASSLNFNYEQYF. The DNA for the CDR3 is TGTGCCAGCAGCTTGAACTTTAACTACGAGCAGTACTTC.

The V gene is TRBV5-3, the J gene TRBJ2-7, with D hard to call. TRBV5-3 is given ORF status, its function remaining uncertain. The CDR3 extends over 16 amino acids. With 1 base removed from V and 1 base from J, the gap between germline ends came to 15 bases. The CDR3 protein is CARSLNPPVRSYEQYF. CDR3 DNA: TGTGCCAGAAGCTTGAATCCGCCAGTTCGTTCCTACGAGCAGTACTTC.

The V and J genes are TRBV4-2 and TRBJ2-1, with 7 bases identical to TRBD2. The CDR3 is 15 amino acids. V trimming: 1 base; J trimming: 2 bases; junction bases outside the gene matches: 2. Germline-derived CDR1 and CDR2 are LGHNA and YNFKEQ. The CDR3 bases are TGTGCCAGCAGCCAAGTTCTAGCGGCCTACAATGAGCAGTTCTTC. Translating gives CASSQVLAAYNEQFF.

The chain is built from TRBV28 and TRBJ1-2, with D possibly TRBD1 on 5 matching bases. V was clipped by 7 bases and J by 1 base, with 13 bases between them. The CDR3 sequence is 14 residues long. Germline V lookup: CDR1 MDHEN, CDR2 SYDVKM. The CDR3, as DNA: TGTGCCAGCAATCCAGGGACCCTTAACTATGGCTACACCTTC. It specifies CASNPGTLNYGYTF.

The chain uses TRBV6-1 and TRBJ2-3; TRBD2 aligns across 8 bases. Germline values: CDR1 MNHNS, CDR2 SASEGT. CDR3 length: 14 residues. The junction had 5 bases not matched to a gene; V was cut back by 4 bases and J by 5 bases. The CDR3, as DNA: TGTGCCAGCAGTGCGACTAGCGTTAAAGATACGCAGTATTTT. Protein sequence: CASSATSVKDTQYF.

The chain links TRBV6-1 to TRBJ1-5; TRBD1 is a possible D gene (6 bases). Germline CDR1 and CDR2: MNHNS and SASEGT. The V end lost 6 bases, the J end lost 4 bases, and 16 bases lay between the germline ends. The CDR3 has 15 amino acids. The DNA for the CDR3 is TGTGCCAGCAGGCCCCCAGGGGTCAGAAATCAGCCCCAGCATTTT. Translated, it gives CASRPPGVRNQPQHF.

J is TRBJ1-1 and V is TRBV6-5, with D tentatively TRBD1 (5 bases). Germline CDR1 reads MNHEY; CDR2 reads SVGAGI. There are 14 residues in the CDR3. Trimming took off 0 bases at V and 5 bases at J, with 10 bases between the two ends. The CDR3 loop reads CASSYSSGGTEAFF. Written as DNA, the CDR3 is TGTGCCAGCAGTTACTCGAGTGGGGGAACTGAAGCTTTCTTT.

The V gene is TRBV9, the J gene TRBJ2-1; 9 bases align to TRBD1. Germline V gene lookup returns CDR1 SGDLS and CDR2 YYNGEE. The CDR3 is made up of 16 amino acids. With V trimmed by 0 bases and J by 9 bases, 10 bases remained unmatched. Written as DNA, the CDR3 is TGTGCCAGCAGCGTAGGAGTTACAGGGGGCTACGGTGAGCAGTTCTTC. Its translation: CASSVGVTGGYGEQFF.

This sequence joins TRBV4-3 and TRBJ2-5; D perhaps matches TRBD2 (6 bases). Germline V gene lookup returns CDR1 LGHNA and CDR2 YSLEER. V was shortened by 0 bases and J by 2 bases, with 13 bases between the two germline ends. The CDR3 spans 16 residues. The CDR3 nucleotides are TGCGCCAGCAGCCAAGATGGGAGGATCCCACAAGAGACCCAGTACTTC. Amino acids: CASSQDGRIPQETQYF.

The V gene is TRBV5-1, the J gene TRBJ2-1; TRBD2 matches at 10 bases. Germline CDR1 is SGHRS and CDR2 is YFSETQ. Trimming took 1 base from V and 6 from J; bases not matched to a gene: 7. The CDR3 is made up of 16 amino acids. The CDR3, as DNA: TGCGCCAGCAGCTTGCCCCTAGCGGGAGTCGGCAATGAGCAGTTCTTC. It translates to CASSLPLAGVGNEQFF.

CDR3 amino acids: CASSGGGLAGVAGELFF. The CDR3 DNA is TGCGCCAGCAGCGGCGGGGGACTAGCGGGAGTCGCCGGGGAGCTGTTTTTT. The chain joins TRBV5-1 to TRBJ2-2; TRBD2 aligns across 14 bases. The CDR3 has 17 amino acids. Per the germline V gene, CDR1 is SGHRS and CDR2 is YFSETQ. With V trimmed by 4 bases and J by 6 bases, 8 bases remained unmatched.

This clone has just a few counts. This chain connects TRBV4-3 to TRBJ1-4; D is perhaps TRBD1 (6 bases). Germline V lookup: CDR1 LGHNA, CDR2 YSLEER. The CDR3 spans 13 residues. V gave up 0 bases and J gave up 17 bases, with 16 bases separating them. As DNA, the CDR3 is TGCGCCAGCAGCCAAGAACCAGGGGCAGGACAATTTTTT. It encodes CASSQEPGAGQFF.

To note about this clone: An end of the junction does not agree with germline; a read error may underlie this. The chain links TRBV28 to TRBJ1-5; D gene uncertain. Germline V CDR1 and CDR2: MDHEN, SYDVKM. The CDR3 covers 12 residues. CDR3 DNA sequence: TGTGCCAGCAGCCTCCCCGGGTGGACCGGGGATTTT. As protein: CASSLPGWTGDF. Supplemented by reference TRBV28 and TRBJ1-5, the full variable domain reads DVKVTQSSRYLVKRTGEKVFLECVQDMDHENMFWYRQDPGLGLRLIYFSYDVKMKEKGDIPEGYSVSREKKERFSLILESASTNQTSMYLCASSLPGWTGDFGDGTRLSIL.

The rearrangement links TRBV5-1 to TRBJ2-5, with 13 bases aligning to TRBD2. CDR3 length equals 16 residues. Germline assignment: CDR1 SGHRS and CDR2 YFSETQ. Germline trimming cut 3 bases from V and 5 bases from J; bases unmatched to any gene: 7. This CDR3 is CASSYRTSGSSETQYF. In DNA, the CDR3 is TGCGCCAGCAGCTACCGGACTAGCGGGAGCTCGGAGACCCAGTACTTC.

The CDR3 reads CASSFTYQETQYF. In DNA form, the CDR3 reads TGTGCCAGCAGTTTTACATACCAAGAGACCCAGTACTTC. The chain links TRBV28 to TRBJ2-5; no definite D call. The CDR3 totals 13 residues. From germline, CDR1 is MDHEN and CDR2 SYDVKM. Trimming left V 3 bases short and J 0 bases short, with 5 bases between.

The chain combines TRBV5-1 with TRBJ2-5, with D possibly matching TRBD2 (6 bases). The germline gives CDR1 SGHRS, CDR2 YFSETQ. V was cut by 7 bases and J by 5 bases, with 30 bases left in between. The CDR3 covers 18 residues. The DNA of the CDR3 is TGCGCCAGCCGAAGGCCCATCGCAGCGGGTGGCGGCGGGGAGACCCAGTACTTC. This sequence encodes CASRRPIAAGGGGETQYF.

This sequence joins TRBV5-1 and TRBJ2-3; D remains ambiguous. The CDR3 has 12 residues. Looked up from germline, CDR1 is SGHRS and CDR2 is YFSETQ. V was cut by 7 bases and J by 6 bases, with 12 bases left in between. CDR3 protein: CASGTDGDTQYF. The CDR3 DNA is TGCGCCAGCGGAACGGATGGCGATACGCAGTATTTT.

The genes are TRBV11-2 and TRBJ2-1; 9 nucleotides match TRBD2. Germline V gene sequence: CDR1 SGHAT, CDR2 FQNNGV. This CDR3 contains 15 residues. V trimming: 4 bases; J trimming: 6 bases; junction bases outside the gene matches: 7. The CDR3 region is CASSSTGTSPNEQFF. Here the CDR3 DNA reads TGTGCCAGCAGCTCGACCGGGACTAGCCCCAATGAGCAGTTCTTC.

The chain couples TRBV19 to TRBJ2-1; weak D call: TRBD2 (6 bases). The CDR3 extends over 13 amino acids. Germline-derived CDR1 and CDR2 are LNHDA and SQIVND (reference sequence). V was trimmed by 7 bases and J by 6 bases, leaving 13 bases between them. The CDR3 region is CASNGGWGNEQFF. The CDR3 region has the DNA TGTGCCAGTAACGGGGGTTGGGGCAATGAGCAGTTCTTC. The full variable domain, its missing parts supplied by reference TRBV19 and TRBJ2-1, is DGGITQSPKYLFRKEGQNVTLSCEQNLNHDAMYWYRQDPGQGLRLIYYSQIVNDFQKGDIAEGYSVSREKKESFPLTVTSAQKNPTAFYLCASNGGWGNEQFFGPGTRLTVL.

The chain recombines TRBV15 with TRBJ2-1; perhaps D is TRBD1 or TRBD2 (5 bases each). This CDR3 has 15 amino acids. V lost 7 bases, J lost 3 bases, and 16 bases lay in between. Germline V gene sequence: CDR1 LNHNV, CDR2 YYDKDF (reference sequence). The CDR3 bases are TGTGCCACCAACATACAATTGGGGGTCTACAATGAGCAGTTCTTC. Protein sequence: CATNIQLGVYNEQFF.

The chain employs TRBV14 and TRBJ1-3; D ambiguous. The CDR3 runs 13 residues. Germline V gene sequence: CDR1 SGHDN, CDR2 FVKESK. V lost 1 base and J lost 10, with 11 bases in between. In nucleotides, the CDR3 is TGTGCCAGCAGCCAAGGCGCCTGGGAGACCATATATTTT. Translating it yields CASSQGAWETIYF.

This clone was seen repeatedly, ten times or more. The CDR3 DNA reads TGTGCCAGCAGTTCTCCTCCGAAAGAAGCTTTCTTT. Protein product: CASSSPPKEAFF. The chain is built from TRBV27 and TRBJ1-1, with D unclear. Per the germline V gene, CDR1 is MNHEY and CDR2 is SMNVEV (reference sequence). This CDR3 is built from 12 residues. V lost 4 bases and J lost 8, with 11 bases in between.

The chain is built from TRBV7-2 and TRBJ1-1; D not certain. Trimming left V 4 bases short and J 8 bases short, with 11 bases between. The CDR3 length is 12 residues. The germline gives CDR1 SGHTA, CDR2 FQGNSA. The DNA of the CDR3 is TGTGCCAGCAGCTCCTGGACCTTAGAAGCTTTCTTT. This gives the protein CASSSWTLEAFF.

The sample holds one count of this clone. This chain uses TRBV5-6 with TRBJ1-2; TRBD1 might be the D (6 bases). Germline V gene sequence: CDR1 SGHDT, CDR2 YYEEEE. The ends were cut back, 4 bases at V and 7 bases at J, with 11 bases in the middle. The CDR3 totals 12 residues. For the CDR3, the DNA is TGTGCCAGCAGCACGGGACATCGTGGCTACACCTTC. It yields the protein CASSTGHRGYTF.

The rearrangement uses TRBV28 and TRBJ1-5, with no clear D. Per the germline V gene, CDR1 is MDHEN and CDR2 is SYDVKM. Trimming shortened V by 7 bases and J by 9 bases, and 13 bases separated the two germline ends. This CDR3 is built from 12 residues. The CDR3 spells CASKPGGSPQHF. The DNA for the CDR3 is TGTGCCAGCAAACCGGGCGGGTCGCCCCAGCATTTT.

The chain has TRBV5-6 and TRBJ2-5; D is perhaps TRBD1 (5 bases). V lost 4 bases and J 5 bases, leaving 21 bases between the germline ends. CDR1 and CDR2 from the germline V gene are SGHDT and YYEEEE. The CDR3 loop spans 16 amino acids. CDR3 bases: TGTGCCAGCAGCCCCCCTGGGGCACCCGATAAGGAGACCCAGTACTTC. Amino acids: CASSPPGAPDKETQYF. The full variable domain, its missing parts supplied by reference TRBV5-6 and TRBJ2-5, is DAGVTQSPTHLIKTRGQQVTLRCSPKSGHDTVSWYQQALGQGPQFIFQYYEEEERQRGNFPDRFSGHQFPNYSSELNVNALLLGDSALYLCASSPPGAPDKETQYFGPGTRLLVL.